The present T cell receptor (beta chain) was sequenced within a study of blood T cell repertoires in COVID-19. At the level of the study: The analysed material was cDNA or gDNA that came from T cells, B-cell-depleted T cells, or PBMCs.

Participants were placed into cohorts based on the clinical history they reported. Produced via immunoSEQ multiplex PCR; TCRdb's table is partial and in-frame only. Of fewer than 300,000 clones in the sample, around 90% were seen once. The sequencing sample was made of PBMCs or T cells enriched from blood (not recorded which). The clonotype was recovered from a woman between 25 and 40 years old who had recovered from COVID-19.

For the CDR3, the DNA is TGTGCCAGCGGGAGTGGGACTAGCGGGAGTCACTACGAGCAGTACTTC. Protein product: CASGSGTSGSHYEQYF. V is TRBV28 and J is TRBJ2-7; 14 bases are a match to TRBD2. Germline lookup yields CDR1 MDHEN and CDR2 SYDVKM. J was trimmed by 3 bases and V by 8 bases; bases with no gene match: 9. This CDR3 is built from 16 residues.